The present T cell receptor beta chain was sequenced within a study of T cells in Graves' hyperthyroidism and ophthalmopathy. Background on the study: Peripheral blood sampling occurred at initial diagnosis, before any treatment.

V lost 5 bases, J lost 4 bases, and 6 bases stayed unmatched. Germline-derived CDR1 and CDR2 are SGHDN and FVKESK. This CDR3 is 14 amino acids long. This clonotype turned up a few times. The antigen is unknown. General study findings and limits: Before onset, ophthalmopathy was predicted by the model a median roughly 6.8 months earlier.

Template material for amplifying TCR beta CDR3 regions consisted of RNA transcripts. TCR CDR3 regions were first amplified by RT-PCR with HTBI primers. TCRdb analysed the multiplex PCR reads with MiXCR anew, one entry per CDR3 protein. Of roughly 380,000 distinct CDR3 sequences listed, approximately 15% are singletons. About 10 ml fresh peripheral blood yielded the PBMCs. Sequencing was done on a sample of blood. The rearrangement links TRBV14 to TRBJ1-1; 8 bases agree with TRBD1. This TCR came from a woman aged 55-70 years with Graves' hyperthyroidism. The chain's CDR3 is CASSSWTGTTEAFF. The CDR3 nucleotides read TGTGCCAGCAGCTCTTGGACAGGGACCACTGAAGCTTTCTTT.